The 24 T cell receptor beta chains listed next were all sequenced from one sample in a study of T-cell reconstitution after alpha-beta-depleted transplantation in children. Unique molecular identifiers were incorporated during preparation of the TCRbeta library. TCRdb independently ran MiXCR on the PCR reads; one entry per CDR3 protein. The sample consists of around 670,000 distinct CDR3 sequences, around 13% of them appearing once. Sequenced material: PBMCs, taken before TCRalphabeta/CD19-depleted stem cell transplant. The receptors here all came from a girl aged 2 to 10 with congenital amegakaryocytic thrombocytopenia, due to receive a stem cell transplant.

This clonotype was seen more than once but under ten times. The CDR3 DNA follows: TGTGCCTGGAGGACTAGCGGGAGGAATGAGCAGTTCTTC. Translating it yields CAWRTSGRNEQFF. This rearrangement joins TRBV30 to TRBJ2-1; TRBD2 matches at 13 bases. This CDR3 spans 13 amino acids. V gave up 3 bases and J gave up 7 bases; unmatched junction bases: 0. Germline CDR1 and CDR2: GTSNPN and SVGIG (reference sequence).

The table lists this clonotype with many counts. The CDR3 sequence: CSARVLGGSTDTQYF. The CDR3 bases are TGCAGTGCTAGAGTCCTAGGCGGGAGTACAGATACGCAGTATTTT. This rearrangement joins TRBV20-1 to TRBJ2-3; 7 nucleotides line up with TRBD2. The CDR3 loop spans 15 amino acids. With 1 base clipped from V and 3 bases from J, the junction kept 7 bases outside the gene matches. Germline loops: CDR1 DFQATT, CDR2 SNEGSKA (reference sequence).

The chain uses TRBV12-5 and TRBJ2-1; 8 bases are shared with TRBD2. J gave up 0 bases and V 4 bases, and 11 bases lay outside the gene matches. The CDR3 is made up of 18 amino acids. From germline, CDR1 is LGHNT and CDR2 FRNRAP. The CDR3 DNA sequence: TGTGCTAGTGGTTCCCGGAGTCCAGCGGGAGTCTCCTACAATGAGCAGTTCTTC. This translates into CASGSRSPAGVSYNEQFF.

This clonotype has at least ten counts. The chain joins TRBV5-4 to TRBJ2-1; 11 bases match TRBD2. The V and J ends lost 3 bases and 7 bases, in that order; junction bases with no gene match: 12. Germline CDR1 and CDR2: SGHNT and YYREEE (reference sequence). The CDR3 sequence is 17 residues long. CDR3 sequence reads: CASSSPLAGGLRNEQFF. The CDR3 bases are TGTGCCAGCAGCTCACCCTTAGCGGGAGGGCTAAGGAATGAGCAGTTCTTC.

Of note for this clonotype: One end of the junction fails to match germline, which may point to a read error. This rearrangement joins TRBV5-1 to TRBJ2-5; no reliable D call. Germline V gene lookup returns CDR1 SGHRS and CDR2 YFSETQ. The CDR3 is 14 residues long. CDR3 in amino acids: CAGSLGGQQETQYF. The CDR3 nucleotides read TGCGCCGGCAGCTTGGGTGGGCAGCAAGAGACCCAGTACTTC.

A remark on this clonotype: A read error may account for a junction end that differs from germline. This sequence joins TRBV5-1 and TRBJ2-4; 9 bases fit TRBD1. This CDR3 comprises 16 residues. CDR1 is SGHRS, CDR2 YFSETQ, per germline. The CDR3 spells CASSGDRAQAKHIQYF. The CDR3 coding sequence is TGCGCCAGCAGCGGGGACAGGGCTCAAGCCAAACACATTCAGTACTTC.

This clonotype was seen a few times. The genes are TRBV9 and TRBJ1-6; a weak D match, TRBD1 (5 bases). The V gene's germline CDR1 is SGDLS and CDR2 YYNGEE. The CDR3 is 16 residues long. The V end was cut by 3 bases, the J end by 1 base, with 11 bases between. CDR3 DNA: TGTGCCAGCAGCGGAGGGGAAGGATCCTATAATTCACCCCTCCACTTT. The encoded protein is CASSGGEGSYNSPLHF.

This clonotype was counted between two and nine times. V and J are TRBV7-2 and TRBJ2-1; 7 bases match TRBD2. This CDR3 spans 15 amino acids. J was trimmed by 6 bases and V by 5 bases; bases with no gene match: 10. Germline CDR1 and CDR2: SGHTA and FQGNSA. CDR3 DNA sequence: TGTGCCAGCAGCCAGAGCGGGATCGACTTCAATGAGCAGTTCTTC. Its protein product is CASSQSGIDFNEQFF.

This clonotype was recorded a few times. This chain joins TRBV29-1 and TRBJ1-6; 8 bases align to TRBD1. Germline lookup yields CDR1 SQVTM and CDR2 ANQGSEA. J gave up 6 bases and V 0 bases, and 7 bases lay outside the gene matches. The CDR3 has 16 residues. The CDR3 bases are TGCAGCGTTGAAGATCGCGACAGGGGTCTTAATTCACCCCTCCACTTT. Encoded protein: CSVEDRDRGLNSPLHF.

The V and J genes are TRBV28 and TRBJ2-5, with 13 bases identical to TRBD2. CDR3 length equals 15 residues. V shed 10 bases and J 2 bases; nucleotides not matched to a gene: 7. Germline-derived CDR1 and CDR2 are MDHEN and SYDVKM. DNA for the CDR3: TGTGCCACCGAGGGACTAGCGGGACTTCAAGAGACCCAGTACTTC. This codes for CATEGLAGLQETQYF.

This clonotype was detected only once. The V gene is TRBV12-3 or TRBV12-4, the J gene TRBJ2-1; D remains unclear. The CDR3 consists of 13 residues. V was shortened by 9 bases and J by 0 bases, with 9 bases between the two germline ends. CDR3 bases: TGTGCCAGTTTAAATAGCTCCTACAATGAGCAGTTCTTC. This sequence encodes CASLNSSYNEQFF.

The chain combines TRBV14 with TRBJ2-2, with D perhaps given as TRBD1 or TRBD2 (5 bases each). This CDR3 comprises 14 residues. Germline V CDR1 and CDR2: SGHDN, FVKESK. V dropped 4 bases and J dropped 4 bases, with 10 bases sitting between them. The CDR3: CASSRDGFTGELFF. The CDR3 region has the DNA TGTGCCAGCAGCCGGGACGGATTCACCGGGGAGCTGTTTTTT. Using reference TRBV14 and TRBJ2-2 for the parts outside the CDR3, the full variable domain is EAGVTQFPSHSVIEKGQTVTLRCDPISGHDNLYWYRRVMGKEIKFLLHFVKESKQDESGMPNNRFLAERTGGTYSTLKVQPAELEDSGVYFCASSRDGFTGELFFGEGSRLTVL.

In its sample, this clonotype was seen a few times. CDR3 sequence: CASSIAGENTGELFF. The DNA for the CDR3 is TGTGCCAGCAGTATAGCGGGAGAAAACACCGGGGAGCTGTTTTTT. The genes are TRBV6-1 and TRBJ2-2; TRBD2 agrees at 9 bases. V was pared by 5 bases and J by 2 bases, with 3 bases of the junction left unmatched. CDR3 size: 15 residues. CDR1 and CDR2 (germline): MNHNS, SASEGT.

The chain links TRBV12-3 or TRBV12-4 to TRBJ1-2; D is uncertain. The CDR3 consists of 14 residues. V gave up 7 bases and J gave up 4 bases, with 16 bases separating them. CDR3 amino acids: CASTLDLLGYGYTF. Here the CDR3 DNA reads TGTGCCAGCACTTTGGACCTGCTCGGCTATGGCTACACCTTC.

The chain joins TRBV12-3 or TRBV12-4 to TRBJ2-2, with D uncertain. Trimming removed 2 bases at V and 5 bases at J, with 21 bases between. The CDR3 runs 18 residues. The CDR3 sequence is CASSLTRRPPPTTGELFF. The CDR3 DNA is TGTGCCAGCAGTTTAACGCGGCGGCCCCCCCCAACAACCGGGGAGCTGTTTTTT.

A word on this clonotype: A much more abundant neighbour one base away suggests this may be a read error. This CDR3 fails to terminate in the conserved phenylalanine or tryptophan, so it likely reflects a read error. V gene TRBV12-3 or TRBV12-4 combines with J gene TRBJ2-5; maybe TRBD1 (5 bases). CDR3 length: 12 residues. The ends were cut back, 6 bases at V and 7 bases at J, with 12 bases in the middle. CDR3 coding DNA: TGTGCCAGCAGAGGGGCCCTGCCGACCCAGTACCTC. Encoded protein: CASRGALPTQYL.

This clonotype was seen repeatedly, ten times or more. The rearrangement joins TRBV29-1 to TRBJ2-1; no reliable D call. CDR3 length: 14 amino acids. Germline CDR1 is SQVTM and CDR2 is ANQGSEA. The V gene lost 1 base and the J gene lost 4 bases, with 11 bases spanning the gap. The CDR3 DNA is TGCAGCGTTGAAGCGCCCGAATTATACAATGAGCAGTTCTTC. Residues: CSVEAPELYNEQFF.

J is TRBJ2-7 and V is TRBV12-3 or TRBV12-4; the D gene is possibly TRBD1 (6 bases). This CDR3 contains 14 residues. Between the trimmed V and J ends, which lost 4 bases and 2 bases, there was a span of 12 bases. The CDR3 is CASSYRDKTYEQYF. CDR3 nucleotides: TGTGCCAGCAGTTACCGGGACAAAACCTACGAGCAGTACTTC.

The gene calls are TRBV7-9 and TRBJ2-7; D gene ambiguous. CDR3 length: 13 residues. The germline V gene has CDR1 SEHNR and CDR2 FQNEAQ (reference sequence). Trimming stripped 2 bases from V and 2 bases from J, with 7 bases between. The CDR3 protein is CASSLMTTYEQYF. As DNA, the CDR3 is TGTGCCAGCAGCTTAATGACAACCTACGAGCAGTACTTC.

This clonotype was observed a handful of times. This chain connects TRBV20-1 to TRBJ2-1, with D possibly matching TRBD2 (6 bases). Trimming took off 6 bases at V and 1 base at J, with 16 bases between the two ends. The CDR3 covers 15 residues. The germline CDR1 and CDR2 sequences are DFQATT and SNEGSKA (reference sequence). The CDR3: CSARRGGYSYNEQFF. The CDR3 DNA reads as TGCAGTGCCCGACGTGGAGGGTATTCCTACAATGAGCAGTTCTTC.

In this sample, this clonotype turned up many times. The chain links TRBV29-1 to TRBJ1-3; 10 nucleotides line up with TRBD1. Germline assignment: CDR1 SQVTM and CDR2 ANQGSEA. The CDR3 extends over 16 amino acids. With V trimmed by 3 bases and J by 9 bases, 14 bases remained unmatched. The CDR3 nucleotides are TGCAGCGTTGAGGCCCCAGGGGCGGGACAGGGGTTCACCATATATTTT. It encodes CSVEAPGAGQGFTIYF. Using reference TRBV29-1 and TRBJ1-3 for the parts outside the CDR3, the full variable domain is SAVISQKPSRDICQRGTSLTIQCQVDSQVTMMFWYRQQPGQSLTLIATANQGSEATYESGFVIDKFPISRPNLTFSTLTVSNMSPEDSSIYLCSVEAPGAGQGFTIYFGEGSWLTVV.

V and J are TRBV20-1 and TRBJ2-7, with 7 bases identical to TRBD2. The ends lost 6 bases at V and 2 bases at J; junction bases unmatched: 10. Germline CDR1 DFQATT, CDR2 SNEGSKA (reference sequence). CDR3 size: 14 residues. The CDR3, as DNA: TGCAGTGCCGAAAGGGGACTAAGACCCTACGAGCAGTACTTC. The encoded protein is CSAERGLRPYEQYF.

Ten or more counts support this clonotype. The CDR3 protein is CSASTLRGYSSYEQYF. The CDR3 region has the DNA TGCAGTGCTAGTACCCTTCGGGGCTACAGCTCCTACGAGCAGTACTTC. This chain uses TRBV20-1 with TRBJ2-7, with D perhaps TRBD1 or TRBD2 (5 bases each). V lost 3 bases, J lost 0 bases, and 18 bases lay in between. Germline V gene lookup returns CDR1 DFQATT and CDR2 SNEGSKA (reference sequence). The CDR3 is 16 residues long.

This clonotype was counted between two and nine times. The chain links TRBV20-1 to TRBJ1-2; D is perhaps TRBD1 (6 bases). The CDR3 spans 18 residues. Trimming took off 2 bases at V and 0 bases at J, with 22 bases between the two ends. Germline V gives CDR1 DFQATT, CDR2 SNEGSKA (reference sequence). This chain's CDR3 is CSARYTGEEGGANYGYTF. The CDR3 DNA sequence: TGCAGTGCTAGATACACCGGAGAGGAGGGGGGAGCTAACTATGGCTACACCTTC.